The 32 T cell receptor beta chains given below trace back to one sample, sequenced in a study of CD8 T cells in Susac syndrome. The RNA input was about 0.45 to 1 ug, and it was reverse transcribed with random hexamers. Each CDR3 protein is one row after TCRdb ran MiXCR on the immunoSEQ multiplex PCR reads. In the table there are 100,000 to 150,000 distinct CDR3 sequences, 96% of which are singletons. Sequencing was carried out using CD4+ T cells from PBMCs. The receptors derive from a human donor with Susac syndrome.

This chain joins TRBV24-1 and TRBJ2-3; no definite D call. The CDR3 has 13 amino acids. Trimming removed 9 bases at V and 6 bases at J, with 15 bases between. CDR1 and CDR2 from the germline V gene are KGHDR and SFDVKD. This CDR3 reads CATALRLGDTQYF. Written as DNA, the CDR3 is TGTGCCACCGCCCTTCGTCTAGGGGATACGCAGTATTTT.

As to this clonotype: A junction boundary mismatches the germline segment, possibly from a read error. The chain is built from TRBV20-1 and TRBJ2-3, with a tentative D call TRBD1 (6 bases). Germline-derived CDR1 and CDR2 are DFQATT and SNEGSKA (reference sequence). The CDR3 spans 14 residues. CDR3 in amino acids: CSARDFGGPDTQYF. The CDR3, as DNA: TGCAGCGCTAGAGATTTTGGGGGCCCAGATACGCAGTATTTT.

The chain employs TRBV10-3 and TRBJ2-3; tentative D call: TRBD2 (5 bases). Germline CDR1 is ENHRY and CDR2 is SYGVKD. This CDR3 is built from 15 residues. Trimming left V 4 bases short and J 5 bases short, with 16 bases between. CDR3 in DNA: TGTGCCATCAGTGGAACTAGGAGCACGGGAGATACGCAGTATTTT. Translated: CAISGTRSTGDTQYF.

This rearrangement joins TRBV7-2 to TRBJ2-7; D is undetermined. The ends were cut back, 0 bases at V and 2 bases at J, with 11 bases in the middle. CDR3 length: 15 amino acids. Germline V gene sequence: CDR1 SGHTA, CDR2 FQGNSA. The CDR3 bases are TGTGCCAGCAGCTTAGCGCCAGCCAGACCCTACGAGCAGTACTTC. It codes for CASSLAPARPYEQYF. Drawing the rest from reference TRBV7-2 and TRBJ2-7, the complete variable domain is GAGVSQSPSNKVTEKGKDVELRCDPISGHTALYWYRQSLGQGLEFLIYFQGNSAPDKSGLPSDRFSAERTGGSVSTLTIQRTQQEDSAVYLCASSLAPARPYEQYFGPGTRLTVT.

The chain uses TRBV10-3 and TRBJ2-1; D is possibly TRBD2 (5 bases). Germline CDR1 reads ENHRY; CDR2 reads SYGVKD. The CDR3 contains 16 residues. Trimming stripped 6 bases from V and 8 bases from J, with 23 bases between. The CDR3 region has the DNA TGTGCCATCAGATCGTCGGGGTCAACTGGAATCCATGAGCAGTTCTTC. Amino acid sequence: CAIRSSGSTGIHEQFF.

The chain combines TRBV30 with TRBJ2-3, with TRBD2 identical over 7 bases. Germline V gives CDR1 GTSNPN, CDR2 SVGIG (reference sequence). The CDR3 is 16 residues long. The V and J ends lost 3 bases and 4 bases, in that order; junction bases with no gene match: 13. The CDR3 spells CAWRGAKAGASDTQYF. CDR3 DNA sequence: TGTGCCTGGAGGGGCGCGAAGGCGGGAGCGTCAGATACGCAGTATTTT.

The V gene is TRBV6-5, the J gene TRBJ2-3; D gene uncertain. Germline-derived CDR1 and CDR2 are MNHEY and SVGAGI. The CDR3 consists of 11 residues. V shed 4 bases and J shed 13 bases, with 12 bases lying between them. CDR3 residues: CASSSGPREYF. The CDR3 DNA reads as TGTGCCAGCAGTTCCGGGCCCCGGGAGTATTTT.

V and J are TRBV5-1 and TRBJ2-5, with TRBD2 matching 8 bases. Trimming took 1 base from V and 3 from J; bases not matched to a gene: 5. The germline V gene encodes CDR1 SGHRS and CDR2 YFSETQ. The CDR3 is 15 amino acids. Here the CDR3 reads CASSLFTSGEETQYF. The DNA of the CDR3 is TGCGCCAGCAGCTTGTTCACTAGCGGCGAAGAGACCCAGTACTTC.

The gene calls are TRBV29-1 and TRBJ2-1; D not resolved. V lost 4 bases to trimming and J lost 0 bases, with 10 bases between them. Per the germline V gene, CDR1 is SQVTM and CDR2 is ANQGSEA. The CDR3 length is 14 residues. The CDR3, as DNA: TGCAGCGTTGCGCCTAGGGACTCCTACAATGAGCAGTTCTTC. Its translation: CSVAPRDSYNEQFF.

The V gene is TRBV6-5, the J gene TRBJ2-5; 8 nucleotides align to TRBD2. V gave up 0 bases and J gave up 4 bases; unmatched junction bases: 10. The CDR3 is 17 residues long. CDR1 is MNHEY, CDR2 SVGAGI, per germline. This CDR3 reads CASSYSTWRRGGETQYF. The CDR3 nucleotides are TGTGCCAGCAGTTACTCGACTTGGCGCCGGGGGGGAGAGACCCAGTACTTC.

In its sample, this clonotype was seen once. The V call is TRBV6-2 or TRBV6-3, the J call TRBJ2-7; D ambiguous. This CDR3 is built from 14 residues. Trimming took 5 bases from V and 0 from J, leaving 11 bases between them. Germline CDR1 is MNHEY and CDR2 is SVGEGT. CDR3 nucleotides: TGTGCCAGCAGTCTTCCTCCTAGCTCCTACGAGCAGTACTTC. It translates to CASSLPPSSYEQYF.

DNA for the CDR3: TGCAGTGCTAGAGTGGCTAGCGGGAGCTCCTACAATGAGCAGTTCTTC. Translating gives CSARVASGSSYNEQFF. The gene calls are TRBV20-1 and TRBJ2-1, with 10 bases lining up with TRBD2. There are 16 residues in the CDR3. Per the germline V gene, CDR1 is DFQATT and CDR2 is SNEGSKA (reference sequence). The junction had 3 bases not matched to a gene; V was cut back by 1 base and J by 0 bases.

The chain carries TRBV20-1 and TRBJ1-2; unclear D gene. Looked up from germline, CDR1 is DFQATT and CDR2 is SNEGSKA (reference sequence). V lost 6 bases to trimming and J lost 8 bases, with 22 bases between them. The CDR3 contains 14 residues. Written as DNA, the CDR3 is TGCAGTGCCAGCCCCCGGCCACCGAAATGGGGCTACACCTTC. Translated: CSASPRPPKWGYTF.

The rearrangement uses TRBV6-5 and TRBJ2-1; 9 positions match TRBD2. The CDR3 loop spans 17 amino acids. V lost 4 bases, J lost 3 bases, and 10 bases stayed unmatched. Germline CDR1 is MNHEY and CDR2 is SVGAGI. The CDR3 DNA reads as TGTGCCAGCAGTTCATCCTCGACTAGCGGAATCTACAATGAGCAGTTCTTC. This gives the protein CASSSSSTSGIYNEQFF.

V and J are TRBV20-1 and TRBJ2-3; TRBD2 matches 7 bases. V was clipped by 5 bases and J by 1 base; unmatched bases: 6. CDR3 length: 14 amino acids. In germline, CDR1 is DFQATT, CDR2 SNEGSKA (reference sequence). CDR3 in DNA: TGCAGTGCTCTGAGCGGGACCGGCACAGATACGCAGTATTTT. Amino acid sequence: CSALSGTGTDTQYF.

CDR3 sequence (DNA): TGTGCTAGTGGTTTGGGGGGAGGGACTGAAGCTTTCTTT. Amino acid sequence: CASGLGGGTEAFF. V and J are TRBV12-5 and TRBJ1-1; D not resolved. CDR1 and CDR2 from the germline V gene are LGHNT and FRNRAP. This CDR3 contains 13 residues. V was shortened by 1 base and J by 5 bases, with 8 bases between the two germline ends.

The CDR3 bases are TGTGCCACCAGCACCAGGGACAGGGTGAACACTGAAGCTTTCTTT. Amino acids: CATSTRDRVNTEAFF. This chain connects TRBV15 to TRBJ1-1; TRBD1 matches at 9 bases. The V gene end was trimmed by 4 bases and the J gene end by 0 bases; junction bases not matched to a gene: 3. This CDR3 spans 15 amino acids. Germline V CDR1 and CDR2: LNHNV, YYDKDF (reference sequence).

This chain uses TRBV4-1 with TRBJ2-7, with D perhaps TRBD1 or TRBD2 (5 bases each). Germline CDR1 is MGHRA and CDR2 is YSYEKL. V was cut by 2 bases and J by 6 bases, with 14 bases left in between. The CDR3 is 14 amino acids. The CDR3 sequence: CASSQWNGAGEQYF. CDR3 in DNA: TGCGCCAGCAGCCAATGGAACGGGGCCGGCGAGCAGTACTTC.

The chain employs TRBV29-1 and TRBJ2-1, with unresolved D. The CDR3 contains 13 residues. V was shortened by 4 bases and J by 5 bases, with 12 bases between the two germline ends. In germline, CDR1 is SQVTM, CDR2 ANQGSEA. The CDR3 spells CSVVRLLNNEQFF. CDR3 bases: TGCAGCGTTGTTAGGCTACTCAACAATGAGCAGTTCTTC.

J is TRBJ2-1 and V is TRBV29-1; either TRBD1 or TRBD2 may supply D (5 bases each). The length of the CDR3 is 10 residues. Trimming cost V 5 bases and J 9 bases, with 8 bases left between them. Germline V gene sequence: CDR1 SQVTM, CDR2 ANQGSEA. The CDR3 is CSVTRGEQFF. CDR3 DNA: TGCAGCGTTACGAGGGGTGAGCAGTTCTTC.

This clonotype was seen only once. The V call is TRBV27, the J call TRBJ1-2, with TRBD1 identical over 9 bases. V shed 6 bases, J shed 4 bases, and the junction held 3 bases outside the gene matches. The germline CDR1 and CDR2 sequences are MNHEY and SMNVEV (reference sequence). The CDR3 extends over 13 amino acids. CDR3 in DNA: TGTGCCAGCAGACAGGGGGCCAGCTATGGCTACACCTTC. Encoded protein: CASRQGASYGYTF.

The chain recombines TRBV18 with TRBJ2-5; TRBD1 aligns across 7 bases. With V trimmed by 3 bases and J by 0 bases, 1 base remained unmatched. The CDR3 spans 14 residues. Germline V gene sequence: CDR1 KGHSH, CDR2 LQKENI. CDR3 coding DNA: TGTGCCAGCTCACCCGGGACAGACCAAGAGACCCAGTACTTC. Protein sequence: CASSPGTDQETQYF.

The V call is TRBV29-1, the J call TRBJ2-7, with 7 bases aligning to TRBD2. V dropped 7 bases and J dropped 7; count of bases not matched to a gene: 13. Looked up from germline, CDR1 is SQVTM and CDR2 is ANQGSEA. The CDR3 loop spans 13 amino acids. The CDR3, as DNA: TGCAGCGGAGGGGACGGGGGGTCGCAGGAGCAGTACTTC. Residues: CSGGDGGSQEQYF.

This chain connects TRBV10-3 to TRBJ2-1, with 9 bases lining up with TRBD1. The CDR3 totals 14 residues. The germline CDR1 and CDR2 sequences are ENHRY and SYGVKD. V lost 6 bases, J lost 6 bases, and 6 bases stayed unmatched. The CDR3 bases are TGTGCCATCAGCGGGGACAGGGATGCCAATGAGCAGTTCTTC. Translating gives CAISGDRDANEQFF.

The CDR3 DNA reads as TGTGCCAGCACCTCATTGGAGGGAGGGAGTGAAAAACTGTTTTTT. This gives the protein CASTSLEGGSEKLFF. The chain uses TRBV28 and TRBJ1-4; D gene ambiguous. Trimming cost V 7 bases and J 7 bases, with 19 bases left between them. The germline CDR1 and CDR2 sequences are MDHEN and SYDVKM. There are 15 residues in the CDR3.

The genes are TRBV7-3 and TRBJ2-5; 10 positions match TRBD1. J lost 4 bases, V lost 5 bases, and 7 bases had no gene match. The germline CDR1 and CDR2 sequences are SGHTA and FQGTGA. CDR3 size: 15 residues. CDR3 nucleotide sequence: TGTGCCAGCAGCCCCTTGACAGGGGGCGGAGAGACCCAGTACTTC. This encodes CASSPLTGGGETQYF.

The J gene is TRBJ1-2, the V gene TRBV5-1; D gene unclear. Trimming pared 4 bases from V and 1 base from J, leaving 11 bases between. This CDR3 contains 14 residues. Germline V gene lookup returns CDR1 SGHRS and CDR2 YFSETQ. CDR3 sequence (DNA): TGCGCCAGCAGCGAAACGACGGATAACTATGGCTACACCTTC. Its translation is CASSETTDNYGYTF.

The chain carries TRBV18 and TRBJ2-7, with D maybe TRBD2 (6 bases). The V and J ends lost 3 bases and 7 bases respectively, with 16 bases between them. Germline V gene data show CDR1 as KGHSH and CDR2 as LQKENI. This CDR3 is built from 14 residues. CDR3 DNA sequence: TGTGCCAGCTCACCGTGGAGGGAAGGAGGGGAGCAGTACTTC. It translates to CASSPWREGGEQYF.

The genes are TRBV18 and TRBJ2-1, with 7 bases fitting TRBD1. The junction had 5 bases not matched to a gene; V was cut back by 5 bases and J by 13 bases. Germline V CDR1 and CDR2: KGHSH, LQKENI. The CDR3 extends over 11 amino acids. The CDR3 spells CASSETGKQFF. In nucleotides, the CDR3 is TGTGCCAGCTCAGAGACAGGGAAACAGTTCTTC. The full variable domain, rest sourced from reference TRBV18 and TRBJ2-1, is NAGVMQNPRHLVRRRGQEARLRCSPMKGHSHVYWYRQLPEEGLKFMVYLQKENIIDESGMPKERFSAEFPKEGPSILRIQQVVRGDSAAYFCASSETGKQFFGPGTRLTVL.

The rearrangement links TRBV20-1 to TRBJ2-7; a weak D match, TRBD1 (5 bases). The CDR3 spans 15 residues. CDR1 and CDR2 from the germline V gene are DFQATT and SNEGSKA (reference sequence). The germline V and J ends were trimmed by 4 bases and 2 bases, with 18 bases remaining between them. CDR3 in DNA: TGCAGTGCTACTTGGTTCCAGGGCCCCACCTACGAGCAGTACTTC. This codes for CSATWFQGPTYEQYF.

The chain joins TRBV5-1 to TRBJ2-7; tentatively, D is TRBD2 (6 bases). Trimming removed 0 bases from V and 0 bases from J, with 10 bases in between. Germline-derived CDR1 and CDR2 are SGHRS and YFSETQ. The CDR3 has 15 amino acids. The DNA for the CDR3 is TGCGCCAGCAGCTTGGGTGGCGGGAACTCCTACGAGCAGTACTTC. It translates to CASSLGGGNSYEQYF. Complete variable domain (other parts from reference TRBV5-1 and TRBJ2-7): KAGVTQTPRYLIKTRGQQVTLSCSPISGHRSVSWYQQTPGQGLQFLFEYFSETQRNKGNFPGRFSGRQFSNSRSEMNVSTLELGDSALYLCASSLGGGNSYEQYFGPGTRLTVT.

This chain connects TRBV6-5 to TRBJ1-1, with D possibly TRBD1 on 6 matching bases. The CDR3 runs 15 residues. The V and J ends lost 3 bases and 5 bases respectively, with 16 bases between them. Germline CDR1 is MNHEY and CDR2 is SVGAGI. Here the CDR3 DNA reads TGTGCCAGCAGTTATGATCCCAGGGGATGGACTGAAGCTTTCTTT. This gives the protein CASSYDPRGWTEAFF.